Below are 9 T cell receptor beta chains sequenced from a single sample in a study of early T cells in non-severe SARS-CoV-2 infection. In TCRdb, the 5' RACE reads were re-called with MiXCR into one record per CDR3 protein. The repertoire includes approximately 66,000 distinct CDR3 sequences, roughly an eighth of them detected once, and approximately 5.2% sits in the top ten. Sequencing used whole blood. These receptors all come from an adult who was a healthcare worker with PCR-confirmed SARS-CoV-2 infection or an uninfected control (not recorded which).

This clonotype occurred many times. The chain has TRBV6-5 and TRBJ1-2, with D possibly matching TRBD1 (6 bases). Trimming took off 5 bases at V and 0 bases at J, with 13 bases between the two ends. There are 15 residues in the CDR3. Germline CDR1 reads MNHEY; CDR2 reads SVGAGI. CDR3 region: CASSARDTPNYGYTF. Written as DNA, the CDR3 is TGTGCCAGCAGTGCCCGGGACACTCCTAACTATGGCTACACCTTC.

Ten or more counts support this clonotype. The V gene is TRBV29-1, the J gene TRBJ1-1; tentatively, D is TRBD1 (5 bases). V was cut by 6 bases and J by 0 bases, with 14 bases left in between. Germline lookup yields CDR1 SQVTM and CDR2 ANQGSEA. The CDR3 runs 14 residues. In DNA, the CDR3 is TGCAGCGTCGGGGGGGAGGGCCTGAACACTGAAGCTTTCTTT. As protein: CSVGGEGLNTEAFF.

The table lists this clonotype with a few counts. The CDR3 here is CASRMPGPGNEQFF. In DNA form, the CDR3 reads TGTGCCAGTAGAATGCCGGGACCGGGGAATGAGCAGTTCTTC. The chain uses TRBV19 and TRBJ2-1, with D tentatively TRBD1 or TRBD2 (5 bases each). Trimming shortened V by 6 bases and J by 7 bases, and 16 bases separated the two germline ends. The germline gives CDR1 LNHDA, CDR2 SQIVND (reference sequence). This CDR3 region has 14 residues.

The gene calls are TRBV6-5 and TRBJ2-7; 10 nucleotides align to TRBD2. V shed 7 bases and J 2 bases; nucleotides not matched to a gene: 5. The V gene's germline CDR1 is MNHEY and CDR2 SVGAGI. The CDR3 spans 14 residues. The CDR3 spells CASMSSGGTYEQYF. CDR3 bases: TGTGCCAGCATGTCTAGCGGGGGTACCTACGAGCAGTACTTC.

The V gene is TRBV20-1, the J gene TRBJ2-1; TRBD2 aligns across 9 bases. This CDR3 has 16 amino acids. Germline V lookup: CDR1 DFQATT, CDR2 SNEGSKA (reference sequence). V gave up 1 base and J gave up 4 bases; unmatched junction bases: 8. CDR3 bases: TGCAGTGCTAGAGTTATAACTAGCGGGCCATACAATGAGCAGTTCTTC. Translating gives CSARVITSGPYNEQFF.

This clonotype came up a few times. This rearrangement joins TRBV2 to TRBJ2-7; D is possibly TRBD2 (6 bases). CDR1 is SNHLY, CDR2 FYNNEI, per germline. The CDR3 sequence is 14 residues long. Between the trimmed V and J ends, which lost 4 bases and 0 bases, there was a span of 10 bases. The CDR3 loop reads CASSGSGLSYEQYF. CDR3 sequence (DNA): TGTGCCAGCAGTGGTAGCGGACTCTCCTACGAGCAGTACTTC. Full variable domain (remainder filled in from reference TRBV2 and TRBJ2-7): EPEVTQTPSHQVTQMGQEVILRCVPISNHLYFYWYRQILGQKVEFLVSFYNNEISEKSEIFDDQFSVERPDGSNFTLKIRSTKLEDSAMYFCASSGSGLSYEQYFGPGTRLTVT.

The chain is built from TRBV25-1 and TRBJ2-3, with D uncertain. Germline V gene lookup returns CDR1 MGHDK and CDR2 SYGVNS. The CDR3 has 11 residues. Between the trimmed V and J ends, which lost 8 bases and 7 bases, there was a span of 10 bases. CDR3 amino acids: CASRVGNTQYF. CDR3 coding DNA: TGTGCCAGCCGTGTAGGGAATACGCAGTATTTT.

The genes are TRBV7-2 and TRBJ2-3, with 7 nucleotides matching TRBD2. The CDR3 is 17 residues long. Trimming removed 4 bases from V and 0 bases from J; junction bases left unmatched: 10. CDR1 and CDR2 from the germline V gene are SGHTA and FQGNSA. For the CDR3, the DNA is TGTGCCAGCAGCTCCCACGGGGAGGGGTCTAGCACAGATACGCAGTATTTT. This codes for CASSSHGEGSSTDTQYF.

The chain joins TRBV29-1 to TRBJ2-7; 7 nucleotides line up with TRBD1. The J segment lost 5 bases and the V segment lost 6 bases, leaving 13 bases of the junction unmatched. The CDR3 is 14 residues long. The germline V gene encodes CDR1 SQVTM and CDR2 ANQGSEA. CDR3: CSVNGLQGVHEQYF. CDR3 DNA sequence: TGCAGCGTGAACGGACTTCAGGGGGTCCACGAGCAGTACTTC.